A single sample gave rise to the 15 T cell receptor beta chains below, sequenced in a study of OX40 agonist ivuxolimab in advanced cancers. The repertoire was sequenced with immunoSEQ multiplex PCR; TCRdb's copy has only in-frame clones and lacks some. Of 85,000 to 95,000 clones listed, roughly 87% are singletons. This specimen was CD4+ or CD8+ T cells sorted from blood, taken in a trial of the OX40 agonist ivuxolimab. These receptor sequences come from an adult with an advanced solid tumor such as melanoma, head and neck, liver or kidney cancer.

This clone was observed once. CDR3 nucleotides: TGTGCCAGCAGCGTAGCTGTGGAGGCAAAACTGTTTTTT. Protein: CASSVAVEAKLFF. The chain employs TRBV9 and TRBJ1-4; D not resolved. The CDR3 contains 13 residues. In germline, CDR1 is SGDLS, CDR2 YYNGEE. V was trimmed by 0 bases and J by 10 bases, leaving 10 bases between them. The variable domain in full, with the rest retrieved from reference TRBV9 and TRBJ1-4, is DSGVTQTPKHLITATGQRVTLRCSPRSGDLSVYWYQQSLDQGLQFLIQYYNGEERAKGNILERFSAQQFPDLHSELNLSSLELGDSALYFCASSVAVEAKLFFGSGTQLSVL.

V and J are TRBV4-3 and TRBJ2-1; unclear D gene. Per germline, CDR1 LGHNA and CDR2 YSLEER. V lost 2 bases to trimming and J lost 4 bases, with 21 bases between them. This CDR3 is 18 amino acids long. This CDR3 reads CASSQHQSGSRLYNEQFF. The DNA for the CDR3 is TGCGCCAGCAGCCAACATCAGTCGGGCTCCCGATTATACAATGAGCAGTTCTTC.

The CDR3 coding sequence is TGCGCCAGCAGTGAAGGAGGGAGTGGGGCGCGAGCTTTCTTT. This codes for CASSEGGSGARAFF. This chain uses TRBV10-2 with TRBJ1-1; perhaps TRBD1 as D (5 bases). The CDR3 is made up of 14 amino acids. Germline V gene data show CDR1 as WSHSY and CDR2 as SAAADI. V was trimmed by 3 bases and J by 10 bases, leaving 18 bases between them.

CDR3 residues: CASSPTGGYGYTF. In DNA form, the CDR3 reads TGTGCCAGCAGCCCCACAGGGGGCTATGGCTACACCTTC. The gene calls are TRBV14 and TRBJ1-2; TRBD1 matches 8 bases. CDR1 and CDR2 from the germline V gene are SGHDN and FVKESK. The V segment lost 4 bases and the J segment 4 bases; nucleotides outside the gene matches: 2. The CDR3 has 13 amino acids.

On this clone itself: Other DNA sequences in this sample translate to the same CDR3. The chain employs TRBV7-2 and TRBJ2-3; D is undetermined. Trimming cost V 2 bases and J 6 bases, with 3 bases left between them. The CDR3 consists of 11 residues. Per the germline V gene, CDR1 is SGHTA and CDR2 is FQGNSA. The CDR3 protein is CASSLRDTQYF. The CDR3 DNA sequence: TGTGCCAGCAGCTTAAGGGATACGCAGTATTTT.

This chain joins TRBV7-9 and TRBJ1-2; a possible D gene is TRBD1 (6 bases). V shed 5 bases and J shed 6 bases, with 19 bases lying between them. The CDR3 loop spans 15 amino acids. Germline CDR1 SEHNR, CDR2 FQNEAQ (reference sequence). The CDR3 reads CASSPYLDRIDGYTF. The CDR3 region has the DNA TGTGCCAGCAGCCCCTACCTAGACAGGATAGATGGCTACACCTTC.

This chain's CDR3 is CASGNRGLAAFF. CDR3 bases: TGTGCCAGCGGGAACAGGGGTTTAGCAGCTTTCTTT. The rearrangement uses TRBV7-2 and TRBJ1-1; 7 bases agree with TRBD1. The trim removed 8 bases at V and 10 bases at J, leaving 10 bases unmatched. The CDR3 length is 12 residues. From germline, CDR1 is SGHTA and CDR2 FQGNSA. The full variable domain, with the rest looked up from reference TRBV7-2 and TRBJ1-1, is GAGVSQSPSNKVTEKGKDVELRCDPISGHTALYWYRQSLGQGLEFLIYFQGNSAPDKSGLPSDRFSAERTGGSVSTLTIQRTQQEDSAVYLCASGNRGLAAFFGQGTRLTVV.

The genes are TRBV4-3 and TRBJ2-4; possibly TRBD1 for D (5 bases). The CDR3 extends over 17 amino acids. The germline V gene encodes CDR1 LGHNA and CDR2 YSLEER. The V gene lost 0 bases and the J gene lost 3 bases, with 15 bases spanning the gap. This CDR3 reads CASSQDLTGWGKNIQYF. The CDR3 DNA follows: TGCGCCAGCAGCCAAGATCTCACAGGCTGGGGCAAAAACATTCAGTACTTC.

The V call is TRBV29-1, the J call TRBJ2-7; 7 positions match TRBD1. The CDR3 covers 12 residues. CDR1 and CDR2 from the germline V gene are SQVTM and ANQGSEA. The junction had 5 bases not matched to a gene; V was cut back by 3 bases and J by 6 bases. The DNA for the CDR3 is TGCAGCGTTGATACAGGGGAAGGCGAGCAGTACTTC. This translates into CSVDTGEGEQYF.

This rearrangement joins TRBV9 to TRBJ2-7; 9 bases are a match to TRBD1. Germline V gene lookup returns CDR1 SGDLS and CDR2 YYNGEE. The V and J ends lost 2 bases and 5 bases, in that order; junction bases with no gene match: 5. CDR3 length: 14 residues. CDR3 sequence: CASSVTGTGNEQYF. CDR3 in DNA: TGTGCCAGCAGCGTTACAGGGACAGGGAACGAGCAGTACTTC.

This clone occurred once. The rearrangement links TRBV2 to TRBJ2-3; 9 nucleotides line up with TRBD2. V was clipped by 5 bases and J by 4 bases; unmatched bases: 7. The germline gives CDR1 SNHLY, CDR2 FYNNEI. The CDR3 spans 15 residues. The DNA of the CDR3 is TGTGCCAGCAGTCTAGCGGGGCTCAACTCAGATACGCAGTATTTT. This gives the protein CASSLAGLNSDTQYF.

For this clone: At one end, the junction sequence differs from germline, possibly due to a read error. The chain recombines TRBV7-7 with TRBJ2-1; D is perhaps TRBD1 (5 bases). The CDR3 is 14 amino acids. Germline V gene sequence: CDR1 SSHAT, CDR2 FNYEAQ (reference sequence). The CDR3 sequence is CASSLGRAGNEQFF. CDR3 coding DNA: TGTGCTAGCAGCTTAGGCAGGGCCGGCAATGAGCAGTTCTTC.

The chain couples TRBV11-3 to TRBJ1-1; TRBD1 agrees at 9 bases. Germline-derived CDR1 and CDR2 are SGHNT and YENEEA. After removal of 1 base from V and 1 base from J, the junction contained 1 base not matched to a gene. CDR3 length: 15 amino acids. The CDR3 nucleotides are TGTGCCAGCAGCTTAGGGACAGGGGCGAACACTGAAGCTTTCTTT. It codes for CASSLGTGANTEAFF.

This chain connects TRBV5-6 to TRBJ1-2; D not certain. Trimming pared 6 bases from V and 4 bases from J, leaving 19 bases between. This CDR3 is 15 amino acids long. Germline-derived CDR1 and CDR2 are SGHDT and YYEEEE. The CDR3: CASISSISPRYGYTF. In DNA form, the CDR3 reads TGTGCCAGCATCTCTAGTATCTCCCCACGCTATGGCTACACCTTC. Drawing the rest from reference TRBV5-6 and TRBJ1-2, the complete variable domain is DAGVTQSPTHLIKTRGQQVTLRCSPKSGHDTVSWYQQALGQGPQFIFQYYEEEERQRGNFPDRFSGHQFPNYSSELNVNALLLGDSALYLCASISSISPRYGYTFGSGTRLTVV.

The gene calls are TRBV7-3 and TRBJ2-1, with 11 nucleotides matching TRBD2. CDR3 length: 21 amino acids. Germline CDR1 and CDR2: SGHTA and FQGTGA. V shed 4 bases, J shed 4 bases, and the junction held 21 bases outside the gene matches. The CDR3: CASSSPHVRKPGLADYNEQFF. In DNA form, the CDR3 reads TGTGCCAGCAGCTCTCCCCACGTTCGGAAACCGGGACTAGCGGATTACAATGAGCAGTTCTTC.